Below, one TCR beta chain is given with its context. As yet, its antigen is unknown. Using immunoSEQ multiplex PCR, the repertoire was profiled, and TCRdb retains in-frame clones only, with some absent. Among 150,000 to 200,000 clones, more than 75% were seen once, and the ten largest hold about 3%. This record belongs to a study of T cell responses to AZD1222 COVID-19 vaccine. Study-wide findings and caveats: Reportedly, nearly half of unique spike TCRs recognized epitopes outside B.1.351/B.1.1.7 mutations. Donors were mostly white British, more females; clonal diversity possibly underestimated.

Between the trimmed V and J ends, which lost 3 bases and 0 bases, there was a span of 9 bases. In germline, CDR1 is SGHDN, CDR2 FVKESK. There are 14 residues in the CDR3. This material consisted of peripheral blood, taken on day 0 of MenACWY control vaccination. This rearrangement joins TRBV14 to TRBJ2-7; unclear D gene. This TCR came from an adult in good health. This CDR3 is CASSQRPSSYEQYF. CDR3 in DNA: TGTGCCAGCAGCCAGCGTCCGAGCTCCTACGAGCAGTACTTC.